This T cell receptor beta chain originates from a study of a mutant IDH1 vaccine in newly diagnosed glioma. Turning to the study itself: Each patient was administered eight vaccinations, scheduled in weeks 1, 3, 5, 7, 11, 15, 19 and 23. Standard pretreatment was either radiotherapy, temozolomide, or, for most, radiochemotherapy with temozolomide.

General study findings and limits: There were vaccine-induced immune responses in roughly 92% of the patients.

About this clone itself: What it binds is unknown.

Described time point: week 23, last vaccination. The vaccine gave 300 ug of a 20-mer mutant IDH1 peptide subcutaneously per dose. Donors had new IDH1-mutant astrocytomas of WHO grade 3 or 4 (ATRX-lost). The protocol was immunoSEQ multiplex PCR, while the TCRdb copy is restricted to in-frame clones and leaves out a portion. This table holds around 56,000 clones, 81% found once. The length of the CDR3 is 14 residues. Germline CDR1 MRHNA, CDR2 SNTAGT. J lost 4 bases, V lost 6 bases, and 3 bases had no gene match. The sequence came from a woman aged 40 to 50 with glioma. Some clones in this sample may be carry-over from other donors' samples. The source material was PBMCs, sampled from a glioma patient whose treatment included an IDH1 peptide vaccine. This chain uses TRBV6-4 with TRBJ1-6; 7 positions agree with TRBD1. For the CDR3, the DNA is TGTGCCAGCAGCCCGGGACAGTATAATTCACCCCTCCACTTT. Translating it yields CASSPGQYNSPLHF.